The present entry profiles one T cell receptor (beta chain) with its context. The time point here: sample taken at primary tumor resection. Unsorted tumor, nontumor lung tissue or cryopreserved PBMC supplied the whole RNA. Trimming cost V 5 bases and J 1 base, with 14 bases left between them. CDR1 and CDR2 from the germline V gene are SEHNR and FQNEAQ (reference sequence). There are 15 residues in the CDR3. This sample is part of a study of spatial heterogeneity in lung cancer. TCRdb re-called the 5' RACE reads through MiXCR, storing one row per CDR3 protein. The sample includes fewer than 20,000 distinct CDR3 sequences, about a fifth seen only once; the top ten take over 12%.

Sequenced here: PBMCs, sampled at surgery. V gene TRBV7-9 combines with J gene TRBJ2-5, with D possibly matching TRBD1 (6 bases). This sequence originates from a male donor with early-stage non-small cell lung cancer. CDR3 region: CASSRDIGGQETQYF. CDR3 DNA: TGTGCCAGCAGCCGGGACATTGGGGGCCAAGAGACCCAGTACTTC.